This T cell receptor (beta chain) was captured by sequencing in a study of shared clonotypes between healthy human individuals. On the study more broadly: Three plates each covered CD4 naive and memory; CD8 naive two, CD8 memory one.

On this clone itself: What it binds is not known.

Assay execution proceeded at the deep level. Template for every sorted-subset replicate PCR totaled about 0.2 ug DNA, about 30,000 T cell genomes. Only in-frame clones appear in the TCRdb table, and some are missing; sequencing was by immunoSEQ multiplex PCR. This table has about 1.1 million clones, around 78% appearing once. Germline assignment: CDR1 SGHNT and CDR2 YENEEA. The CDR3 runs to 13 residues. Trimming took 4 bases from V and 6 from J, leaving 11 bases between them. Study observations and caveats: There were few donors, and this limited the genetic and exposure-history diversity represented.

This clonotype was obtained from a man aged 18 to 35 in good health. Some clones in this sample may be carry-over from other donors' samples. V and J are TRBV11-3 and TRBJ2-3; D gene unclear. Source material: memory CD4+ T cells from PBMCs. This sample's subset: CD45RA-negative fraction. CDR3 nucleotide sequence: TGTGCCAGCAGCTACTCCACCGGGGATACGCAGTATTTT. Translation gives CASSYSTGDTQYF.